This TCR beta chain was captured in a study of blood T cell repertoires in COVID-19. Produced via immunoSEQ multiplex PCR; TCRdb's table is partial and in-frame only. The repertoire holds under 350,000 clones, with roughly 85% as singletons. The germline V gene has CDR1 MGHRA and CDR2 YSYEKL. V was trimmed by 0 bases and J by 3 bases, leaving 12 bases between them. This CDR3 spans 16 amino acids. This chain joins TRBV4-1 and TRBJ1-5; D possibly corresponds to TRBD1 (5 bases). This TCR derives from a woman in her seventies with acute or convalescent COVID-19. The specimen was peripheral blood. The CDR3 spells CASSQDLGGPNQPQHF. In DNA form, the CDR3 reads TGCGCCAGCAGCCAAGACCTGGGGGGACCCAATCAGCCCCAGCATTTT.